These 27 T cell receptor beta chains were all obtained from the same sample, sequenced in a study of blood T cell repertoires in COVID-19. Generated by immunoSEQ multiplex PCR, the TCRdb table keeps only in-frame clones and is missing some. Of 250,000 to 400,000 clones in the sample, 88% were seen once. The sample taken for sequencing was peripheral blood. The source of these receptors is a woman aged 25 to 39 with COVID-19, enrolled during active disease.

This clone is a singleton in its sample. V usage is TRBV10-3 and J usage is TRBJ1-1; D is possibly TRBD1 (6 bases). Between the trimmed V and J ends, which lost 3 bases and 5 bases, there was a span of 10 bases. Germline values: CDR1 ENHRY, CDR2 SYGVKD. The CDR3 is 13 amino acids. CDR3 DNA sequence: TGTGCCATCAGTGACGGGACACCGACTGAAGCTTTCTTT. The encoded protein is CAISDGTPTEAFF.

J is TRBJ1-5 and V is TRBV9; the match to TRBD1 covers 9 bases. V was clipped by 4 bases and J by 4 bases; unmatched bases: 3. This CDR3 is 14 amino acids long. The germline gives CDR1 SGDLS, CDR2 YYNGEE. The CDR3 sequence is CASSLTGGNQPQHF. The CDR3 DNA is TGTGCCAGCAGCCTGACAGGGGGAAATCAGCCCCAGCATTTT.

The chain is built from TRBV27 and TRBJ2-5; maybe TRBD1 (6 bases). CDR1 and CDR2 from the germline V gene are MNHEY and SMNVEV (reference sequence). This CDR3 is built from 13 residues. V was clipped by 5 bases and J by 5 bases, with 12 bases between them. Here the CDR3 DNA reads TGTGCCAGCAGTCGACAGGTCGCTGAGACCCAGTACTTC. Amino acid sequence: CASSRQVAETQYF.

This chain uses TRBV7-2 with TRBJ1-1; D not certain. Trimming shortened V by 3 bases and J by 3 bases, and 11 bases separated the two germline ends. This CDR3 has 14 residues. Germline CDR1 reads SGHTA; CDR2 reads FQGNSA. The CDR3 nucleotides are TGTGCCAGCAGCTTGCTCGACATGCACACTGAAGCTTTCTTT. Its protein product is CASSLLDMHTEAFF. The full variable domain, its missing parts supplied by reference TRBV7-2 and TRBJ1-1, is GAGVSQSPSNKVTEKGKDVELRCDPISGHTALYWYRQSLGQGLEFLIYFQGNSAPDKSGLPSDRFSAERTGGSVSTLTIQRTQQEDSAVYLCASSLLDMHTEAFFGQGTRLTVV.

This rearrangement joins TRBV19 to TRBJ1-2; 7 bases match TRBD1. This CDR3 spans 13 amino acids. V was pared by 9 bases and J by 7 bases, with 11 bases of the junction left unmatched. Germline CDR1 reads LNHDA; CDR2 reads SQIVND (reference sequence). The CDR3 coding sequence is TGTGCCAGCGAGGGACAGCCTCTTCCTGGCTACACCTTC. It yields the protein CASEGQPLPGYTF.

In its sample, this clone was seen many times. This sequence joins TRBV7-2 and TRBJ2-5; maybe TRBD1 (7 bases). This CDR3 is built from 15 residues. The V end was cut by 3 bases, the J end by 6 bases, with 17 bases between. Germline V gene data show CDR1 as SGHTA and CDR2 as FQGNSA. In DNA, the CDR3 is TGTGCCAGCAGCTTGGACCGGGGGACAGCAAAGACCCAGTACTTC. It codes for CASSLDRGTAKTQYF.

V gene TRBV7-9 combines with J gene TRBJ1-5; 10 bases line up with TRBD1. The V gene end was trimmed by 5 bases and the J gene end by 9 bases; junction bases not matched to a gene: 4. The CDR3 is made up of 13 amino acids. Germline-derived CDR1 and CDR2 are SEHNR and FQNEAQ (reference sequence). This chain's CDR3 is CASSQGQGRPQHF. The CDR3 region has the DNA TGTGCCAGCAGCCAGGGACAGGGGAGGCCCCAGCATTTT.

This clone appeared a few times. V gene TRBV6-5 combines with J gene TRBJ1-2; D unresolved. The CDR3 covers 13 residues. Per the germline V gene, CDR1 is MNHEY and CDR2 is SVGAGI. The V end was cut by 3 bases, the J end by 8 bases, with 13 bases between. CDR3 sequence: CASSYDRGKGYTF. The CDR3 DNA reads TGTGCCAGCAGTTATGATCGCGGGAAAGGCTACACCTTC.

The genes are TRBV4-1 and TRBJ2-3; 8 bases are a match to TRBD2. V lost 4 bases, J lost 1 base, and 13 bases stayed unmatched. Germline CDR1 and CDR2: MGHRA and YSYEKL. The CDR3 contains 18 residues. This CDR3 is CASSRFPASGPRTDTQYF. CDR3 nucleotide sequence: TGCGCCAGCAGCCGCTTTCCGGCTAGCGGGCCCCGCACAGATACGCAGTATTTT.

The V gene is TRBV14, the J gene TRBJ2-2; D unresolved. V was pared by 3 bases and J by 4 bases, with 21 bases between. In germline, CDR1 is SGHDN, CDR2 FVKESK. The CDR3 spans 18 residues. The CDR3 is CASSHPPSEARPTGELFF. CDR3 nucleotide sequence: TGTGCCAGCAGCCATCCCCCAAGTGAAGCCCGTCCCACCGGGGAGCTGTTTTTT.

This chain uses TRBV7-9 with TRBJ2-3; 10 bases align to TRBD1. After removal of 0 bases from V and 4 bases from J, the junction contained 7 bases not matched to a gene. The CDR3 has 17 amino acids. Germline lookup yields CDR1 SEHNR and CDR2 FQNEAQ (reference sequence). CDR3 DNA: TGTGCCAGCAGCTTAGCGATGGGACAGGGGTTGGCAGATACGCAGTATTTT. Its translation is CASSLAMGQGLADTQYF.

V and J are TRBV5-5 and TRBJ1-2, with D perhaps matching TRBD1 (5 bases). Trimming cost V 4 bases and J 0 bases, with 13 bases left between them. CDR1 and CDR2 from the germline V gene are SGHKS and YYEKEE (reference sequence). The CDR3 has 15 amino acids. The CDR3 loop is CASSPQGSANYGYTF. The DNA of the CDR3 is TGTGCCAGCAGCCCGCAGGGATCGGCTAACTATGGCTACACCTTC.

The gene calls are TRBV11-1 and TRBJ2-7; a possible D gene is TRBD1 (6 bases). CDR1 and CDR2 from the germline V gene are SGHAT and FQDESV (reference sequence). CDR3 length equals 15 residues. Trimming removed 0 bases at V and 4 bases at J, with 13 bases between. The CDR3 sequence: CASSLAYRAEYEQYF. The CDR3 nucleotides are TGTGCCAGCAGCTTAGCTTACAGGGCTGAATACGAGCAGTACTTC.

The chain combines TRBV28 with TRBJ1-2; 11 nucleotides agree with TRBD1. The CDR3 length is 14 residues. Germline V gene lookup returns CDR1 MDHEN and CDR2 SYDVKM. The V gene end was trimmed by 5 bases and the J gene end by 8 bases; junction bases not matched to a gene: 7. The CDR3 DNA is TGTGCCAGCAGTCTGGGGGACAGGGGGAACGGCTACACCTTC. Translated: CASSLGDRGNGYTF.

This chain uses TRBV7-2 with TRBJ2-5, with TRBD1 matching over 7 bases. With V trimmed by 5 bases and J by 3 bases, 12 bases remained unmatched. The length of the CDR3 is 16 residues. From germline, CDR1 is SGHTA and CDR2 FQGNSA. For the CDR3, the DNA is TGTGCCAGCAGCCCAAGCCATAGACAGGGTAAAGAGACCCAGTACTTC. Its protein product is CASSPSHRQGKETQYF.

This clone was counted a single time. The CDR3 DNA reads as TGTGCCAGCACCCCATTCAGCTCCTATAATTCACCCCTCCACTTT. Amino acid sequence: CASTPFSSYNSPLHF. The gene calls are TRBV6-5 and TRBJ1-6; no firm D call. With 7 bases removed from V and 0 bases from J, the gap between germline ends came to 10 bases. CDR1 MNHEY and CDR2 SVGAGI come from the germline V gene. The CDR3 is made up of 15 amino acids.

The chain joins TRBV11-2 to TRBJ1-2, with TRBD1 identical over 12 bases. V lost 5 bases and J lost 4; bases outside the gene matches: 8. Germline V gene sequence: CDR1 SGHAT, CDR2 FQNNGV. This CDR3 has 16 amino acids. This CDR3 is CASSTPGQGAFYGYTF. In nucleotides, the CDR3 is TGTGCCAGCAGCACCCCGGGACAGGGGGCTTTCTATGGCTACACCTTC.

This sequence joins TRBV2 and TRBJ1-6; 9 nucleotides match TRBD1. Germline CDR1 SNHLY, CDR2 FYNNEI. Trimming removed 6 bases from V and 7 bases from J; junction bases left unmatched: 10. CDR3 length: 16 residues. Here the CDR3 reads CASRIQGAGLNSPLHF. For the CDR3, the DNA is TGTGCCAGCAGGATACAGGGGGCCGGTCTGAATTCACCCCTCCACTTT.

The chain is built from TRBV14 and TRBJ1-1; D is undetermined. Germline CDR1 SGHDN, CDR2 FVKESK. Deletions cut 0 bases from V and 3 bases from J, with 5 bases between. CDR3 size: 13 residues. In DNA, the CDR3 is TGTGCCAGCAGCCAAGAGGGCGACACTGAAGCTTTCTTT. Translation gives CASSQEGDTEAFF. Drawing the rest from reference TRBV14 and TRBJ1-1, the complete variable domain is EAGVTQFPSHSVIEKGQTVTLRCDPISGHDNLYWYRRVMGKEIKFLLHFVKESKQDESGMPNNRFLAERTGGTYSTLKVQPAELEDSGVYFCASSQEGDTEAFFGQGTRLTVV.

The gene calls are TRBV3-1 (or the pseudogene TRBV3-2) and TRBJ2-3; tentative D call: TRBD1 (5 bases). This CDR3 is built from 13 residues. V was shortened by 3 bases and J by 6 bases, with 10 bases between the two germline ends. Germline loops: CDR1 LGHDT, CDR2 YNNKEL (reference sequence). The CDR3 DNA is TGTGCCAGCAGCCACAGTAACAGGGATACGCAGTATTTT. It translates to CASSHSNRDTQYF.

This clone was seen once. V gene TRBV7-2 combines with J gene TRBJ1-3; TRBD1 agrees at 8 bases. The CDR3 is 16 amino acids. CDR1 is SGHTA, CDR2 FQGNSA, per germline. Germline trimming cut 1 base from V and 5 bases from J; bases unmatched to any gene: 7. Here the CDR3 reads CASSLVGQGIRNTIYF. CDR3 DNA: TGTGCCAGCAGCTTAGTAGGACAGGGAATAAGAAACACCATATATTTT.

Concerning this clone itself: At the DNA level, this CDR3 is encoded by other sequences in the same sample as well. CDR3 loop: CASTRRDRDGYTF. CDR3 nucleotides: TGTGCCAGCACTCGACGGGACAGGGATGGCTACACCTTC. This chain uses TRBV12-3 or TRBV12-4 with TRBJ1-2; 9 nucleotides line up with TRBD1. Trimming took 7 bases from V and 6 from J; bases not matched to a gene: 6. The CDR3 extends over 13 amino acids.

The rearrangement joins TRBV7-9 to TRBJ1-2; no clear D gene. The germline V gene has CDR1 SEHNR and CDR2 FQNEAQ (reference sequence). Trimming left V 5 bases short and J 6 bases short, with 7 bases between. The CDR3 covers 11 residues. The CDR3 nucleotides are TGTGCCAGCAGCCCTTCCCATGGCTACACCTTC. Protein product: CASSPSHGYTF.

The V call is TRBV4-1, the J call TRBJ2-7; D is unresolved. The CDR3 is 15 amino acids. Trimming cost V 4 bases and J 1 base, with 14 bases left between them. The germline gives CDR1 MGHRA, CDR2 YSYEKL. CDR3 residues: CASSLGRQSSYEQYV. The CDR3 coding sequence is TGCGCCAGCAGCCTCGGTCGTCAATCATCCTACGAGCAGTACGTC.

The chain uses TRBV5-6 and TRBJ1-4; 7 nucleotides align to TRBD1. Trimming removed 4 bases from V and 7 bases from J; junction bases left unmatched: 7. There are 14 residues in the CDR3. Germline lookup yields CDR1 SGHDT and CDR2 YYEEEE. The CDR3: CASSLQGSGEKLFF. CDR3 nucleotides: TGTGCCAGCAGCCTACAGGGGTCGGGTGAAAAACTGTTTTTT. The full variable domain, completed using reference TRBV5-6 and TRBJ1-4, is DAGVTQSPTHLIKTRGQQVTLRCSPKSGHDTVSWYQQALGQGPQFIFQYYEEEERQRGNFPDRFSGHQFPNYSSELNVNALLLGDSALYLCASSLQGSGEKLFFGSGTQLSVL.

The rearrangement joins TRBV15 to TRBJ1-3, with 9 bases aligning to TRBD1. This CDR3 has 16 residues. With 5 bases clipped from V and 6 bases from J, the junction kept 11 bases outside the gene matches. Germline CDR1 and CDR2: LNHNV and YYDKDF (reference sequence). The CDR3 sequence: CATSQMERTGVNTIYF. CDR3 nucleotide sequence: TGTGCCACCAGCCAGATGGAAAGGACAGGGGTAAACACCATATATTTT.

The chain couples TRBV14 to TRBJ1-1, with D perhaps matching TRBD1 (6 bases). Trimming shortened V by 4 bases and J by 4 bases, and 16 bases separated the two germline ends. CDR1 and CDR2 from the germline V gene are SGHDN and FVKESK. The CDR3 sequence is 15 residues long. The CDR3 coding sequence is TGTGCCAGCAGCCCAGGGGCCCTAGGCAGCACTGAAGCTTTCTTT. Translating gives CASSPGALGSTEAFF.